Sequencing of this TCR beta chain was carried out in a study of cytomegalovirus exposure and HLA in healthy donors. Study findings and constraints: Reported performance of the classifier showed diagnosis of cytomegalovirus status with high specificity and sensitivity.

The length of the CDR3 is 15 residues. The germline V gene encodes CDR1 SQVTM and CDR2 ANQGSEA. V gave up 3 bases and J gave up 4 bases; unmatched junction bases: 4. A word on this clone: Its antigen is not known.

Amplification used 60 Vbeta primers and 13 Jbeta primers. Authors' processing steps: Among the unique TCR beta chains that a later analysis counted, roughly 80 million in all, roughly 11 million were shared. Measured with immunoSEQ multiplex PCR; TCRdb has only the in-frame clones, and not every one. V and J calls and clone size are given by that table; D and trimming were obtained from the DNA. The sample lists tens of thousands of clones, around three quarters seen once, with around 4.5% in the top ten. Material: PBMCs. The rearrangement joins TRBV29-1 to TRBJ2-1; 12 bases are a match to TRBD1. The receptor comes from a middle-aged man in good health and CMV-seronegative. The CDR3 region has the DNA TGCAGCGTTGAGGGACAGGGGGCGCGGTACAATGAGCAGTTCTTC. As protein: CSVEGQGARYNEQFF.